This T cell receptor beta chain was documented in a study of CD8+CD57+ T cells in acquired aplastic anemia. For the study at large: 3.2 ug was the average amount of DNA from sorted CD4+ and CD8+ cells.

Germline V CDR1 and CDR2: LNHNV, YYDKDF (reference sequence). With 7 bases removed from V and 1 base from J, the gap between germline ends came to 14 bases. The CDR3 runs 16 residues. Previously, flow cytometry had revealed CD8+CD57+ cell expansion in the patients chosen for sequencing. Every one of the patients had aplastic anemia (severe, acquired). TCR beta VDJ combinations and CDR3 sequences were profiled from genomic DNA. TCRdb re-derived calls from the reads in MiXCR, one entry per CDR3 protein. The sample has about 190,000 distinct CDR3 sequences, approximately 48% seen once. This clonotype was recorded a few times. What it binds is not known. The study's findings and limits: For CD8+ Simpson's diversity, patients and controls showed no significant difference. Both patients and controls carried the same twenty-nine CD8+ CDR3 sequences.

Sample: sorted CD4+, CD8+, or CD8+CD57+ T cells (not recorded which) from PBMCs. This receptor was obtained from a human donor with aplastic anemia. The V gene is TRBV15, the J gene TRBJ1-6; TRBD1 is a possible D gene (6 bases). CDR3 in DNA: TGTGCCACCACTGCACTGACAGGATCCTATAATTCACCCCTCCACTTT. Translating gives CATTALTGSYNSPLHF.